This is a list of T cell receptor beta chains from one sample in a study of multiple sclerosis patients with progressive multifocal leukoencephalopathy. Profiled with immunoSEQ multiplex PCR; TCRdb holds only in-frame clones, not every one. Of some 30,000 clones detected, more than 80% appear once; the ten largest clones hold around an eighth. Sequencing used PBMCs, obtained from a patient treated with natalizumab. Receptors were obtained from a woman in her thirties with progressive multifocal leukoencephalopathy. The CDR3 runs from the conserved cysteine through the conserved F or W. The order of the fields is V gene, CDR3 protein.

V gene: TRBV11-2
CDR3 protein: CASSHRESETQYF

V gene: TRBV4-2
CDR3 protein: CASSQAGQGAYEQYF

V gene: TRBV5-6
CDR3 protein: CASSWENEQFF

V gene: TRBV5-6
CDR3 protein: CASSSGQGSTYEQYF

V gene: TRBV28
CDR3 protein: CASSPARVLSNQPQHF

V gene: TRBV4-1
CDR3 protein: CASSQDPGRGGTGVWFCEQYF

V gene: TRBV5-1
CDR3 protein: CASSLIEGTGQYF

V gene: TRBV5-1
CDR3 protein: CASSLLLGGNGEQYF

V gene: TRBV7-9
CDR3 protein: CATKGARMFF

V gene: TRBV9
CDR3 protein: CASSRDGASAIYEQYF

V gene: TRBV5-5
CDR3 protein: CASAQPSQGYGYTF